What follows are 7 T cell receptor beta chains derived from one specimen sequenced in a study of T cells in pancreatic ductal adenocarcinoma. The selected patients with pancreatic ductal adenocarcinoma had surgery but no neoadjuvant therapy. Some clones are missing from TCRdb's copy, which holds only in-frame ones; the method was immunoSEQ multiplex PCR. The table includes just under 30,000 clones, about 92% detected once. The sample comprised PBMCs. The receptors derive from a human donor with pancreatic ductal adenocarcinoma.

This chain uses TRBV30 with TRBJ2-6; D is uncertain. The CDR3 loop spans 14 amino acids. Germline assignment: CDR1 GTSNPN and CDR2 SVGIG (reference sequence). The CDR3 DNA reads TGTTCATTGTCAGGCTCCTCTGGGGCCAACGTCCTGACTTTC. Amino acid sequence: CSLSGSSGANVLTF.

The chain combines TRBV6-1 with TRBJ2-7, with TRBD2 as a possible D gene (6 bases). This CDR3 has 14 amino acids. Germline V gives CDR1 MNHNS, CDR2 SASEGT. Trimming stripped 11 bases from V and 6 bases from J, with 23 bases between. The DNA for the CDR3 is TGTGCCTCAAGCAGTGAACTAGCCCCCAGCGAGCAGTACTTC. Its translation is CASSSELAPSEQYF.

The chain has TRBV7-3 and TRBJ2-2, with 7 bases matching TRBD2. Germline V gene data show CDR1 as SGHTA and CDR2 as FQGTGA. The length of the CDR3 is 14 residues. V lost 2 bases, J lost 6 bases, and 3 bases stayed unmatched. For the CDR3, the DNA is TGTGCCAGCAGCTTAGCGGGAGTACCCGGGGAGCTGTTTTTT. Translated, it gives CASSLAGVPGELFF.

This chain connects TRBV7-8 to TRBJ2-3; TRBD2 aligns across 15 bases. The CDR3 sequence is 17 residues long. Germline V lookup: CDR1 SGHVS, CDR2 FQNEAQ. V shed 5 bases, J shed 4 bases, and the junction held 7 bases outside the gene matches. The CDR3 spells CASSIGLAGGGPDTQYF. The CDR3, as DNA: TGTGCCAGCAGCATAGGACTAGCGGGAGGGGGACCAGATACGCAGTATTTT.

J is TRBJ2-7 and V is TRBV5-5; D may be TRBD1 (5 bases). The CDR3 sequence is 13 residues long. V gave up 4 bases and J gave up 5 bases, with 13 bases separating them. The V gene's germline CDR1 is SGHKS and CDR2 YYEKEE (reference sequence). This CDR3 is CASSLTTVNEQYF. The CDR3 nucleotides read TGTGCCAGCAGCCTTACGACAGTCAACGAGCAGTACTTC.

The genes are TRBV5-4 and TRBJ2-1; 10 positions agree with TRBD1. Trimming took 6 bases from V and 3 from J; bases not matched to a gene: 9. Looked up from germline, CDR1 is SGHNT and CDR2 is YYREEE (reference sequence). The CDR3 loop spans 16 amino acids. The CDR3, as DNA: TGTGCCAGCACCACTTTGACAGGGGGCCTCTACAATGAGCAGTTCTTC. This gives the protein CASTTLTGGLYNEQFF.

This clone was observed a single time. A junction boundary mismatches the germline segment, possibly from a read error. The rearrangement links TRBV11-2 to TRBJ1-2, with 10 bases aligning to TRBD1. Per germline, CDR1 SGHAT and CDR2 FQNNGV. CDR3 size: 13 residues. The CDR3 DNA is TGTGCCAGCAGCTCCAATAGGGACAGGGGCCTATCCTTC. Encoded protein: CASSSNRDRGLSF.